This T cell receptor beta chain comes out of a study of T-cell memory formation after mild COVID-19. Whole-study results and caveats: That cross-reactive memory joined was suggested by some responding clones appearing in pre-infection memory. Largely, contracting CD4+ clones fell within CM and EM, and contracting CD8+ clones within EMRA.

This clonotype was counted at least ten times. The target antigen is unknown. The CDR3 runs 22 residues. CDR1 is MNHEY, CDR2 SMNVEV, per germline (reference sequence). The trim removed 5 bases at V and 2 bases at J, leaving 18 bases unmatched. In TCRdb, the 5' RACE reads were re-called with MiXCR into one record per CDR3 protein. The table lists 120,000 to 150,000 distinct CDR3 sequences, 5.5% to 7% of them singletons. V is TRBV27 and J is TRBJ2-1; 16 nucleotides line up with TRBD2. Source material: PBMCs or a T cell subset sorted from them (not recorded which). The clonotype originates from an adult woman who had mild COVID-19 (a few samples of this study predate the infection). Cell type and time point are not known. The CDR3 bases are TGTGCCAGCAGTCCAAGTGGGCCGTACCCGGGACTAGCGGGAGGGGCCTACAATGAGCAGTTCTTC. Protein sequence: CASSPSGPYPGLAGGAYNEQFF.